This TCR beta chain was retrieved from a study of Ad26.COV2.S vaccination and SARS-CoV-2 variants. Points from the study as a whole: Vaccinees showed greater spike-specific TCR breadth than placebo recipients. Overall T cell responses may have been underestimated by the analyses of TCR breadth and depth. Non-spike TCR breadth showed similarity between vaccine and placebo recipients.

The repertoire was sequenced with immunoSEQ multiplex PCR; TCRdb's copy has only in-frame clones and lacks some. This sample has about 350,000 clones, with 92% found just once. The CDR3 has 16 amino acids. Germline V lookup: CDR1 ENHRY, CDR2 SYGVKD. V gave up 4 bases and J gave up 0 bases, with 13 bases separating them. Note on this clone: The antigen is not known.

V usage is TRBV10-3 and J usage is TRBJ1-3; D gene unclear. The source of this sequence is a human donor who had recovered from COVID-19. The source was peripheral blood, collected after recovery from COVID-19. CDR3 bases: TGTGCCATCAGTGGATTATCGGAAGACTCTGGAAACACCATATATTTT. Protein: CAISGLSEDSGNTIYF.